This T cell receptor (beta chain) was found in a study of T cell changes during pregnancy in multiple sclerosis. Some clones are missing from TCRdb's copy, which holds only in-frame ones; the method was immunoSEQ multiplex PCR. The table shows around 80,000 clones, with 90% to 95% occurring only once. The CDR3 is 16 amino acids. V lost 4 bases, J lost 5 bases, and 9 bases stayed unmatched. Germline lookup yields CDR1 MDHEN and CDR2 SYDVKM. The sequence derives from a female donor with multiple sclerosis, enrolled in a pregnancy study. The J gene is TRBJ2-5, the V gene TRBV28, with 11 bases lining up with TRBD2. The material sequenced was peripheral blood, taken before pregnancy. CDR3 DNA sequence: TGTGCCAGCAGTTCCCTAATAGCGGGAGGGTGGGAGACCCAGTACTTC. Translated: CASSSLIAGGWETQYF.